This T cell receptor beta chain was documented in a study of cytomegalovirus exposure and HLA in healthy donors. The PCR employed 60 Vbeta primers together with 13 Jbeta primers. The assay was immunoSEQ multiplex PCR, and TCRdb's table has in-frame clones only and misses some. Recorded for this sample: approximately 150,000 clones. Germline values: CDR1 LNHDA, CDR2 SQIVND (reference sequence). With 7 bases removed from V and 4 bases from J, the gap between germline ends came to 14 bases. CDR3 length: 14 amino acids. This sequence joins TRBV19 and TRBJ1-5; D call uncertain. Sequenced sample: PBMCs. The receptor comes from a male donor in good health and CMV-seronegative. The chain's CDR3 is CASTPGRGNQPQHF. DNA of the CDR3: TGTGCCAGTACCCCTGGGCGGGGAAATCAGCCCCAGCATTTT.